The clone carrying this TCR beta chain showed up many times. Investigators prepared the TCR beta libraries by applying iRepertoire HTBI primers and Arm-PCR of CDR3 regions. TCRdb reanalysed the multiplex PCR reads using MiXCR and keeps one entry per CDR3 protein. The sample has roughly 700,000 distinct CDR3 sequences; 25% to 30% are singletons. This CDR3 has 15 amino acids. CDR1 LNHNV and CDR2 YYDKDF come from the germline V gene (reference sequence). V dropped 3 bases and J dropped 1 base, with 12 bases sitting between them. Indicated time point: persistent/refractory GD, antithyroid drugs over 5 years with positive TRAb. Construction of the TCR library relied on RNA isolated from PBMCs. The sample comes from a study of regulatory T cells in long-lasting Graves disease.

The starting material was peripheral blood mononuclear cells (PBMCs), obtained when the disease was refractory, from a patient treated with antithyroid drugs. The chain links TRBV15 to TRBJ2-5; no definite D call. The TCR was taken from a female donor with Graves disease. The CDR3 loop is CATSSSLASQETQYF. CDR3 coding DNA: TGTGCCACCAGCAGTAGTCTCGCCAGCCAAGAGACCCAGTACTTC.